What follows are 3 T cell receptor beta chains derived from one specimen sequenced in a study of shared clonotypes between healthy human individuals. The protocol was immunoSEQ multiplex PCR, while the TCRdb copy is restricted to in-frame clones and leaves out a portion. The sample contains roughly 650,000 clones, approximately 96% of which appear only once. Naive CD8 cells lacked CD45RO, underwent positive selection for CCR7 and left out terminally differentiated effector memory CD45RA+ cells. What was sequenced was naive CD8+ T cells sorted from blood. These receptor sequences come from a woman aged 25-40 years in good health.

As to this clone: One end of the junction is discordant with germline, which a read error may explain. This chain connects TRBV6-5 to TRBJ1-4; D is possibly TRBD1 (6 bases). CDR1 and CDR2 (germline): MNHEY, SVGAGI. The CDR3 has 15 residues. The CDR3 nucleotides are TGCGCCAGCAGTTTCGCGCAGGGGAGCGGTGAAAAACTGTTTTTT. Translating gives CASSFAQGSGEKLFF.

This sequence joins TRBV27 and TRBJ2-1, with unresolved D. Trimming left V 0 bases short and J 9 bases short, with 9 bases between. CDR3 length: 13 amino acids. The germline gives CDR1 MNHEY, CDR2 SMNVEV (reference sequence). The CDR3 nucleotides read TGTGCCAGCAGTTTATCGAGACTTAGTGAGCAGTTCTTC. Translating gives CASSLSRLSEQFF.

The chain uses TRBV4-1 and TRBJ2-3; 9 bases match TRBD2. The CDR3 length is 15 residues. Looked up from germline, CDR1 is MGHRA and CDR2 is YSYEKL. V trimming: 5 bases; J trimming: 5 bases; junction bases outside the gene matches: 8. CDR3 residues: CASSFIAGVKDTQYF. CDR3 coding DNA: TGCGCCAGCAGCTTCATAGCGGGAGTGAAAGATACGCAGTATTTT.